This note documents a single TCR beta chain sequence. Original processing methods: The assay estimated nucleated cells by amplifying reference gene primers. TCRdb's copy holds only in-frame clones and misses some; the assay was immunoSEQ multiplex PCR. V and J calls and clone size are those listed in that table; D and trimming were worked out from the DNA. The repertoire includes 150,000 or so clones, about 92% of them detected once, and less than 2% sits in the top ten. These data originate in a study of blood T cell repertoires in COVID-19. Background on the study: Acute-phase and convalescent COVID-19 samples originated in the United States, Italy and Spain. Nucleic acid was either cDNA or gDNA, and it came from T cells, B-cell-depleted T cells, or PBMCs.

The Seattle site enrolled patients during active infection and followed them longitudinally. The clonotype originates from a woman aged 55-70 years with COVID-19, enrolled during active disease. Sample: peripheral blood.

The CDR3 nucleotides are TGCGCCAGCAGCGGACAGGGGATCGGCAATGAGCAGTTCTTC. Its translation: CASSGQGIGNEQFF. The chain couples TRBV5-1 to TRBJ2-1; 9 nucleotides match TRBD1. There are 14 residues in the CDR3. J lost 6 bases, V lost 4 bases, and 5 bases had no gene match. Germline V gene data show CDR1 as SGHRS and CDR2 as YFSETQ.